A selection of T cell receptor beta chains follows, all from one sample in a study of CD8 T cells in ankylosing spondylitis. TCRdb called the 5' RACE reads again in MiXCR, with one record for every CDR3 protein. Among fewer than 450,000 distinct CDR3 sequences, approximately 17% were seen once, and the ten largest hold 0.85% to 1.3%. Specimen: blood, either unsorted or a sorted T cell fraction (not recorded which). These receptors were collected from a male donor with ankylosing spondylitis. CDR3s include the opening cysteine and the closing phenylalanine or tryptophan. The order of the fields is J gene, V gene, clone size, D gene, CDR3 protein, CDR3 DNA. D genes are given only for firm matches. Size tells how often a clone was seen (once, few, many) or the class of an expanded clone, and some rows leave it out.

j_gene: TRBJ2-5
v_gene: TRBV4-2
abundance: few
d_gene: -
CDR3aa: CASSQDQGGTQYF
CDR3nt: TGTGCCAGCAGCCAAGACCAGGGGGGGACCCAGTACTTC

j_gene: TRBJ2-4
v_gene: TRBV27
abundance: many
d_gene: TRBD1
CDR3aa: CASSRQGAVAKNIQYF
CDR3nt: TGTGCCAGCAGTAGACAGGGGGCGGTAGCCAAAAACATTCAGTACTTC

j_gene: TRBJ2-7
v_gene: TRBV20-1
abundance: many
d_gene: -
CDR3aa: CSARTWGRREQYF
CDR3nt: TGCAGTGCTAGAACCTGGGGGCGCCGCGAGCAGTACTTC

j_gene: TRBJ2-7
v_gene: TRBV7-2
abundance: few
d_gene: -
CDR3aa: CASSWGDARYEQYF
CDR3nt: TGTGCCAGCAGCTGGGGGGACGCACGATACGAGCAGTACTTC

j_gene: TRBJ2-1
v_gene: TRBV20-1
abundance: -
d_gene: TRBD2
CDR3aa: CSAEGRERSYNEQFF
CDR3nt: TGCAGTGCAGAAGGGCGGGAGCGTTCCTACAATGAGCAGTTCTTC

j_gene: TRBJ1-4
v_gene: TRBV7-8
abundance: -
d_gene: -
CDR3aa: CASSLVSGGGGVEKLFF
CDR3nt: TGTGCCAGCAGCTTAGTTTCTGGGGGCGGAGGGGTTGAAAAACTGTTTTTT

j_gene: TRBJ1-5
v_gene: TRBV20-1
abundance: few
d_gene: -
CDR3aa: CSAARTSDTGNQPQHF
CDR3nt: TGCAGTGCTGCTAGGACTTCTGACACTGGCAATCAGCCCCAGCATTTT

j_gene: TRBJ1-1
v_gene: TRBV20-1
abundance: -
d_gene: TRBD1
CDR3aa: CSARGGWGTGGGTEAFF
CDR3nt: TGCAGTGCTAGAGGAGGATGGGGGACAGGGGGTGGCACTGAAGCTTTCTTT

j_gene: TRBJ2-7
v_gene: TRBV12-3/TRBV12-4
abundance: -
d_gene: TRBD2
CDR3aa: CASSPRREGVEQYF
CDR3nt: TGTGCCAGCAGTCCCCGTCGGGAGGGCGTCGAGCAGTACTTC

j_gene: TRBJ1-1
v_gene: TRBV6-5
abundance: once
d_gene: -
CDR3aa: CATTFRGDTEAFF
CDR3nt: TGTGCCACCACTTTTAGGGGTGACACTGAAGCTTTCTTT

j_gene: TRBJ2-1
v_gene: TRBV7-3
abundance: -
d_gene: TRBD1
CDR3aa: CASSSAWTGGYNEQFF
CDR3nt: TGTGCCAGCAGCTCCGCGTGGACAGGGGGCTACAATGAGCAGTTCTTC

j_gene: TRBJ1-2
v_gene: TRBV7-2
abundance: -
d_gene: TRBD1
CDR3aa: CASSLAGARTGVSGGYTF
CDR3nt: TGTGCCAGCAGCTTAGCGGGGGCCCGGACAGGGGTATCTGGTGGCTACACCTTC